The 20 T cell receptor beta chains listed next were all sequenced from one sample in a study of blood T cell repertoires in COVID-19. Repertoires were generated with immunoSEQ multiplex PCR, while TCRdb's copy carries only in-frame clones and drops some. The sample has about 330,000 clones, around nine tenths seen once. Sequenced input: peripheral blood. The receptors stem from a woman aged 45 to 65 with active or convalescent COVID-19.

The V and J genes are TRBV4-1 and TRBJ2-2, with 12 nucleotides matching TRBD2. J was trimmed by 5 bases and V by 1 base; bases with no gene match: 5. The CDR3 loop spans 17 amino acids. CDR1 is MGHRA, CDR2 YSYEKL, per germline. The CDR3 coding sequence is TGCGCCAGCAGCCAAGGACTAGCGGGAGCGCAAACCGGGGAGCTGTTTTTT. Its translation is CASSQGLAGAQTGELFF.

This chain joins TRBV19 and TRBJ1-1, with 7 bases that match TRBD1. Germline values: CDR1 LNHDA, CDR2 SQIVND (reference sequence). J gave up 4 bases and V 7 bases, and 6 bases lay outside the gene matches. CDR3 length equals 13 residues. CDR3 sequence (DNA): TGTGCCAGTATTTTAGGGGGCGGCACTGAAGCTTTCTTT. Translation gives CASILGGGTEAFF.

The chain uses TRBV6-5 and TRBJ1-2; tentatively, D is TRBD1 (6 bases). The CDR3 extends over 15 amino acids. Trimming shortened V by 4 bases and J by 5 bases, and 17 bases separated the two germline ends. Per germline, CDR1 MNHEY and CDR2 SVGAGI. Here the CDR3 reads CASSWTVRPAYGYTF. Written as DNA, the CDR3 is TGTGCCAGCAGTTGGACAGTCCGCCCGGCGTATGGCTACACCTTC.

The CDR3 reads CASSRTQGAVPDTQYF. CDR3 DNA sequence: TGCGCCAGCAGCCGTACGCAGGGGGCTGTACCAGATACGCAGTATTTT. The chain uses TRBV4-3 and TRBJ2-3; 8 bases fit TRBD1. Germline assignment: CDR1 LGHNA and CDR2 YSLEER. J was trimmed by 4 bases and V by 4 bases; bases with no gene match: 10. The CDR3 runs 16 residues.

The chain recombines TRBV19 with TRBJ2-7, with D perhaps matching TRBD1 (6 bases). Germline V gene sequence: CDR1 LNHDA, CDR2 SQIVND (reference sequence). The CDR3 is 14 amino acids. V was trimmed by 3 bases and J by 0 bases, leaving 9 bases between them. The chain's CDR3 is CASSISGASYEQYF. The CDR3, as DNA: TGTGCCAGTAGTATCTCAGGGGCCTCCTACGAGCAGTACTTC.

The rearrangement uses TRBV27 and TRBJ1-2; TRBD1 is a possible D gene (5 bases). Between the trimmed V and J ends, which lost 6 bases and 7 bases, there was a span of 18 bases. Looked up from germline, CDR1 is MNHEY and CDR2 is SMNVEV (reference sequence). The CDR3 is 14 residues long. Here the CDR3 DNA reads TGTGCCAGCAGAGGCGGGACTCCCCAGGGTGGCTACACCTTC. Protein product: CASRGGTPQGGYTF.

The gene calls are TRBV10-3 and TRBJ2-1; a weak D match, TRBD2 (7 bases). V was shortened by 0 bases and J by 6 bases, with 18 bases between the two germline ends. This CDR3 is 17 amino acids long. Germline assignment: CDR1 ENHRY and CDR2 SYGVKD. The CDR3 reads CAISESRGGSLTNEQFF. For the CDR3, the DNA is TGTGCCATCAGTGAGTCGAGGGGGGGATCCCTAACCAATGAGCAGTTCTTC.

In its sample, this clone was seen a few times. The rearrangement uses TRBV18 and TRBJ2-7; 10 nucleotides match TRBD1. CDR1 KGHSH and CDR2 LQKENI come from the germline V gene. Trimming took 3 bases from V and 2 from J; bases not matched to a gene: 4. CDR3 length: 15 amino acids. This CDR3 is CASSPLGTGAYEQYF. The CDR3 DNA reads TGTGCCAGCTCACCCCTTGGGACAGGGGCCTACGAGCAGTACTTC.

This chain joins TRBV3-1 (or the pseudogene TRBV3-2) and TRBJ2-3; D gene unclear. From germline, CDR1 is LGHDT and CDR2 YNNKEL (reference sequence). V shed 2 bases and J shed 5 bases, with 8 bases lying between them. The CDR3 consists of 13 residues. The CDR3 spells CASSQRSQDTQYF. The CDR3 nucleotides read TGTGCCAGCAGCCAAAGGAGTCAAGATACGCAGTATTTT.

The gene calls are TRBV11-2 and TRBJ1-6; TRBD1 is a possible D gene (5 bases). V was cut by 0 bases and J by 9 bases, with 12 bases left in between. The CDR3 has 15 amino acids. Germline CDR1 reads SGHAT; CDR2 reads FQNNGV. The CDR3, as DNA: TGTGCCAGCAGCTTAGAAACCGGGGGGATTTCACCCCTCCACTTT. This sequence encodes CASSLETGGISPLHF.

V usage is TRBV11-2 and J usage is TRBJ1-2; possibly TRBD1 for D (5 bases). Trimming took off 1 base at V and 4 bases at J, with 10 bases between the two ends. Looked up from germline, CDR1 is SGHAT and CDR2 is FQNNGV. CDR3 length: 14 residues. This CDR3 is CASSLVGGFYGYTF. The CDR3 bases are TGTGCCAGCAGCTTAGTCGGGGGTTTCTATGGCTACACCTTC.

The V call is TRBV7-8, the J call TRBJ2-7, with D possibly TRBD1 on 6 matching bases. CDR1 and CDR2 (germline): SGHVS, FQNEAQ. The CDR3 has 15 amino acids. V was pared by 4 bases and J by 6 bases, with 19 bases between. This CDR3 reads CASSSILQGKAEQYF. The CDR3 nucleotides are TGTGCCAGCAGCTCGATTCTACAGGGAAAGGCCGAGCAGTACTTC.

The rearrangement joins TRBV9 to TRBJ1-5, with TRBD1 identical over 9 bases. The V segment lost 3 bases and the J segment 6 bases; nucleotides outside the gene matches: 4. This CDR3 region has 14 residues. Germline CDR1 is SGDLS and CDR2 is YYNGEE. CDR3 sequence (DNA): TGTGCCAGCAGCGATACAGGGGGCGTTCAGCCCCAGCATTTT. It codes for CASSDTGGVQPQHF.

This clone was counted many times. V usage is TRBV18 and J usage is TRBJ2-1; tentatively, D is TRBD2 (6 bases). Germline loops: CDR1 KGHSH, CDR2 LQKENI. The CDR3 has 16 residues. V was cut by 2 bases and J by 7 bases, with 18 bases left in between. CDR3 loop: CASSPSVGDSANEQFF. The CDR3 nucleotides read TGTGCCAGCTCACCATCCGTCGGGGACTCTGCTAATGAGCAGTTCTTC.

This clone came up many times. The chain carries TRBV6-5 and TRBJ1-1; 7 bases are a match to TRBD1. The CDR3 consists of 14 residues. The trim removed 5 bases at V and 3 bases at J, leaving 6 bases unmatched. Germline V gene data show CDR1 as MNHEY and CDR2 as SVGAGI. The DNA of the CDR3 is TGTGCCAGCAGTATCCGGGGACAGTACACTGAAGCTTTCTTT. It codes for CASSIRGQYTEAFF.

The genes are TRBV6-5 and TRBJ1-1; 7 bases fit TRBD1. The germline V gene encodes CDR1 MNHEY and CDR2 SVGAGI. This CDR3 region has 12 residues. With V trimmed by 6 bases and J by 8 bases, 6 bases remained unmatched. The CDR3 DNA reads TGTGCCAGCAGCTCCAGGGGGAACGAAGCTTTCTTT. This sequence encodes CASSSRGNEAFF.

There are a few counts of this clone. The same CDR3 can be traced to other DNA sequences in this sample. The J gene is TRBJ1-1, the V gene TRBV12-3 or TRBV12-4; no clear D. The V and J ends lost 3 bases and 0 bases respectively, with 5 bases between them. The CDR3 sequence is 13 residues long. Here the CDR3 reads CASSFGLNTEAFF. The CDR3 bases are TGTGCCAGCAGTTTCGGTCTGAACACTGAAGCTTTCTTT.

This clone occurred many times. The chain employs TRBV4-1 and TRBJ2-1; D is perhaps TRBD1 (6 bases). Germline V CDR1 and CDR2: MGHRA, YSYEKL. V lost 0 bases, J lost 5 bases, and 14 bases lay in between. This CDR3 is 16 amino acids long. In DNA form, the CDR3 reads TGCGCCAGCAGCCAAGATAGGGGGACCCTGAACAATGAGCAGTTCTTC. It is translated as CASSQDRGTLNNEQFF.

The V call is TRBV6-2 or TRBV6-3, the J call TRBJ2-7; the D gene is possibly TRBD1 (7 bases). Looked up from germline, CDR1 is MNHEY and CDR2 is SVGEGT. The V end lost 5 bases, the J end lost 4 bases, and 18 bases lay between the germline ends. The CDR3 runs 15 residues. The CDR3 reads CASSHIRGEGYEQYF. The CDR3 DNA is TGTGCCAGCAGTCATATCAGGGGGGAAGGATACGAGCAGTACTTC.

The rearrangement joins TRBV5-1 to TRBJ2-2; a weak D match, TRBD1 (5 bases). The V end was cut by 0 bases, the J end by 6 bases, with 12 bases between. This CDR3 is 15 amino acids long. Per the germline V gene, CDR1 is SGHRS and CDR2 is YFSETQ. In DNA form, the CDR3 reads TGCGCCAGCAGCTTGGCCGGACAAGGGCCCGGGGAGCTGTTTTTT. Encoded protein: CASSLAGQGPGELFF.